These 21 T cell receptor beta chains were sequenced from one sample in a study of cytomegalovirus exposure and HLA in healthy donors. Profiled with immunoSEQ multiplex PCR; TCRdb holds only in-frame clones, not every one. The table shows some 200,000 clones, with approximately 80% occurring only once. The sequenced material came from PBMCs. Receptors originate from a woman in her twenties or thirties in good health and CMV-seropositive.

The rearrangement links TRBV28 to TRBJ2-7; TRBD2 agrees at 8 bases. V shed 5 bases and J 3 bases; nucleotides not matched to a gene: 9. Germline assignment: CDR1 MDHEN and CDR2 SYDVKM. The CDR3 loop spans 15 amino acids. The CDR3 is CASSPVAGRIYEQYF. For the CDR3, the DNA is TGTGCCAGCAGTCCTGTAGCGGGAAGGATCTACGAGCAGTACTTC.

In its sample, this clone was seen a few times. The chain employs TRBV18 and TRBJ2-7; 8 bases agree with TRBD2. The CDR3 consists of 16 residues. Germline V gene sequence: CDR1 KGHSH, CDR2 LQKENI. With V trimmed by 6 bases and J by 3 bases, 13 bases remained unmatched. CDR3 sequence reads: CASSLYTAGAGYEQYF. The CDR3 bases are TGTGCCAGCTCCCTTTACACAGCGGGAGCAGGCTACGAGCAGTACTTC.

This clone showed up just a few times. The CDR3 reads CSVQLGYTF. The CDR3 region has the DNA TGCAGCGTACAACTAGGCTACACCTTC. The J gene is TRBJ1-2, the V gene TRBV29-1, with D hard to call. CDR1 and CDR2 (germline): SQVTM, ANQGSEA. The V gene lost 6 bases and the J gene lost 8 bases, with 7 bases spanning the gap. The CDR3 spans 9 residues.

The chain joins TRBV29-1 to TRBJ2-5, with a possible D match to TRBD1 (6 bases). The V end lost 4 bases, the J end lost 4 bases, and 13 bases lay between the germline ends. In germline, CDR1 is SQVTM, CDR2 ANQGSEA. This CDR3 contains 13 residues. The CDR3 DNA reads as TGCAGCGTTGGCTTTTTACAGGGAGAGACCCAGTACTTC. Protein sequence: CSVGFLQGETQYF. The variable domain in full, with the rest retrieved from reference TRBV29-1 and TRBJ2-5, is SAVISQKPSRDICQRGTSLTIQCQVDSQVTMMFWYRQQPGQSLTLIATANQGSEATYESGFVIDKFPISRPNLTFSTLTVSNMSPEDSSIYLCSVGFLQGETQYFGPGTRLLVL.

The CDR3 bases are TGTGCCAGCAGCTTCCCGGGGAACACTGAAGCTTTCTTT. It specifies CASSFPGNTEAFF. The chain joins TRBV11-3 to TRBJ1-1; no firm D call. The CDR3 length is 13 residues. Germline lookup yields CDR1 SGHNT and CDR2 YENEEA. V was cut by 3 bases and J by 1 base, with 6 bases left in between. The full variable domain, in which reference TRBV11-3 and TRBJ1-1 provide the parts outside the CDR3, is EAGVVQSPRYKIIEKKQPVAFWCNPISGHNTLYWYLQNLGQGPELLIRYENEEAVDDSQLPKDRFSAERLKGVDSTLKIQPAELGDSAVYLCASSFPGNTEAFFGQGTRLTVV.

V is TRBV28 and J is TRBJ2-5, with 8 bases identical to TRBD2. In germline, CDR1 is MDHEN, CDR2 SYDVKM. There are 15 residues in the CDR3. Unmatched junction bases numbered 6, after V lost 5 bases and J lost 1 base. The CDR3 region is CASSIAGRTQETQYF. The CDR3 nucleotides read TGTGCCAGCAGTATAGCGGGAAGGACCCAAGAGACCCAGTACTTC. Full variable domain (missing parts from reference TRBV28 and TRBJ2-5): DVKVTQSSRYLVKRTGEKVFLECVQDMDHENMFWYRQDPGLGLRLIYFSYDVKMKEKGDIPEGYSVSREKKERFSLILESASTNQTSMYLCASSIAGRTQETQYFGPGTRLLVL.

In its sample, this clone was seen once. The V gene is TRBV30, the J gene TRBJ1-5; 9 bases agree with TRBD1. From germline, CDR1 is GTSNPN and CDR2 SVGIG (reference sequence). Trimming cost V 2 bases and J 5 bases; bases outside gene matches: 4. The CDR3 is made up of 14 amino acids. Written as DNA, the CDR3 is TGTGCCTGGAGTCCTAGGACAGGGGATCAGCCCCAGCATTTT. Its translation: CAWSPRTGDQPQHF.

The sample holds a few counts of this clone. V is TRBV9 and J is TRBJ1-2; 7 bases align to TRBD1. Germline values: CDR1 SGDLS, CDR2 YYNGEE. This CDR3 comprises 14 residues. V lost 4 bases, J lost 6 bases, and 9 bases stayed unmatched. CDR3 in DNA: TGTGCCAGCAGCCTTCTCGAGGGGGCGCATGGCTACACCTTC. Translated: CASSLLEGAHGYTF.

This clone was observed a few times. The genes are TRBV6-5 and TRBJ2-7, with a possible D match to TRBD1 (6 bases). Germline assignment: CDR1 MNHEY and CDR2 SVGAGI. V was cut by 6 bases and J by 5 bases, with 11 bases left in between. The CDR3 consists of 12 residues. The chain's CDR3 is CASRHRADEQYF. Written as DNA, the CDR3 is TGTGCCAGCAGGCACAGGGCGGACGAGCAGTACTTC.

This chain joins TRBV2 and TRBJ2-2; D is undetermined. The CDR3 spans 15 residues. V dropped 4 bases and J dropped 5 bases, with 14 bases sitting between them. CDR1 and CDR2 from the germline V gene are SNHLY and FYNNEI. The CDR3 spells CASSGLVTSTGELFF. CDR3 sequence (DNA): TGTGCCAGCAGTGGTCTAGTTACTTCTACCGGGGAGCTGTTTTTT. The complete variable domain, with remaining parts taken from reference TRBV2 and TRBJ2-2, reads EPEVTQTPSHQVTQMGQEVILRCVPISNHLYFYWYRQILGQKVEFLVSFYNNEISEKSEIFDDQFSVERPDGSNFTLKIRSTKLEDSAMYFCASSGLVTSTGELFFGEGSRLTVL.

This sequence joins TRBV7-8 and TRBJ1-3, with no clear D. Trimming cost V 3 bases and J 3 bases, with 3 bases left between them. CDR1 is SGHVS, CDR2 FQNEAQ, per germline. The CDR3 runs to 12 residues. The CDR3 DNA follows: TGTGCCAGCAGCTTGCGTGGAAACACCATATATTTT. Amino acid sequence: CASSLRGNTIYF.

The chain has TRBV7-9 and TRBJ1-2; perhaps TRBD1 as D (5 bases). CDR1 is SEHNR and CDR2 is FQNEAQ in the germline V gene (reference sequence). The germline V and J ends were trimmed by 3 bases and 0 bases, with 11 bases remaining between them. The CDR3 sequence is 15 residues long. Written as DNA, the CDR3 is TGTGCCAGCAGCTTGACAGTAATCACTAACTATGGCTACACCTTC. This codes for CASSLTVITNYGYTF.

The chain uses TRBV10-3 and TRBJ2-7; 7 nucleotides match TRBD1. The V segment lost 5 bases and the J segment 0 bases; nucleotides outside the gene matches: 4. Germline CDR1 ENHRY, CDR2 SYGVKD. The CDR3 consists of 14 residues. CDR3 nucleotide sequence: TGTGCCATCAGTCCGACAGGGAACTCCTACGAGCAGTACTTC. Its protein product is CAISPTGNSYEQYF.

This clone has only a few counts. Other DNA sequences in this sample translate to the same CDR3. V is TRBV6-5 and J is TRBJ2-7, with D unresolved. Germline CDR1 and CDR2: MNHEY and SVGAGI. V gave up 6 bases and J gave up 3 bases, with 9 bases separating them. The CDR3 has 12 amino acids. For the CDR3, the DNA is TGTGCCAGCAGAACAGTGAGCTACGAGCAGTACTTC. This codes for CASRTVSYEQYF.

The V call is TRBV6-1, the J call TRBJ2-1; 16 bases map to TRBD2. From germline, CDR1 is MNHNS and CDR2 SASEGT. V shed 5 bases and J 9 bases; nucleotides not matched to a gene: 4. The CDR3 runs 15 residues. CDR3 residues: CASSSGTSGRGEQFF. In DNA, the CDR3 is TGTGCCAGCAGTAGCGGGACTAGCGGGAGGGGTGAGCAGTTCTTC.

The chain recombines TRBV25-1 with TRBJ2-5; D is perhaps TRBD2 (6 bases). CDR1 and CDR2 (germline): MGHDK, SYGVNS. This CDR3 has 13 amino acids. V was trimmed by 6 bases and J by 7 bases, leaving 15 bases between them. The CDR3 DNA is TGTGCCAGCAGACCCAGGGACTTCGGGACCCAGTACTTC. Encoded protein: CASRPRDFGTQYF.

The chain recombines TRBV28 with TRBJ2-1; perhaps TRBD2 as D (7 bases). CDR1 and CDR2 (germline): MDHEN, SYDVKM. The CDR3 runs to 12 residues. Between the trimmed V and J ends, which lost 3 bases and 15 bases, there was a span of 15 bases. The chain's CDR3 is CASSFRGARLFF. As DNA, the CDR3 is TGTGCCAGCAGTTTTCGGGGGGCCCGGCTGTTCTTC.

This clone appeared a few times. The rearrangement uses TRBV5-4 and TRBJ2-3; perhaps TRBD2 as D (6 bases). V dropped 0 bases and J dropped 2 bases, with 10 bases sitting between them. CDR1 is SGHNT, CDR2 YYREEE, per germline (reference sequence). There are 15 residues in the CDR3. The CDR3 loop reads CASSLDGSITDTQYF. As DNA, the CDR3 is TGTGCCAGCAGCTTGGACGGGAGTATCACAGATACGCAGTATTTT.

The V gene is TRBV9, the J gene TRBJ2-2; TRBD2 is a possible D gene (7 bases). The CDR3 consists of 19 residues. Germline V gene sequence: CDR1 SGDLS, CDR2 YYNGEE. Trimming removed 0 bases at V and 4 bases at J, with 22 bases between. CDR3 region: CASSVGEGGGVRSTGELFF. DNA for the CDR3: TGTGCCAGCAGCGTAGGTGAGGGAGGGGGAGTAAGGAGCACCGGGGAGCTGTTTTTT.

The genes are TRBV19 and TRBJ2-7, with 7 bases fitting TRBD1. The junction had 4 bases not matched to a gene; V was cut back by 3 bases and J by 2 bases. The length of the CDR3 is 14 residues. Germline-derived CDR1 and CDR2 are LNHDA and SQIVND (reference sequence). The CDR3 is CASSMGQSTYEQYF. The CDR3 DNA follows: TGTGCCAGTAGTATGGGACAGAGTACCTACGAGCAGTACTTC.

DNA for the CDR3: TGTGCCAGCAGTGGCCTCCCCGACGGGAGGACGTATGAGCAGTTCTTC. Translated, it gives CASSGLPDGRTYEQFF. J is TRBJ2-1 and V is TRBV28, with TRBD2 matching 7 bases. V shed 5 bases and J 8 bases; nucleotides not matched to a gene: 15. This CDR3 spans 16 amino acids. Per germline, CDR1 MDHEN and CDR2 SYDVKM.